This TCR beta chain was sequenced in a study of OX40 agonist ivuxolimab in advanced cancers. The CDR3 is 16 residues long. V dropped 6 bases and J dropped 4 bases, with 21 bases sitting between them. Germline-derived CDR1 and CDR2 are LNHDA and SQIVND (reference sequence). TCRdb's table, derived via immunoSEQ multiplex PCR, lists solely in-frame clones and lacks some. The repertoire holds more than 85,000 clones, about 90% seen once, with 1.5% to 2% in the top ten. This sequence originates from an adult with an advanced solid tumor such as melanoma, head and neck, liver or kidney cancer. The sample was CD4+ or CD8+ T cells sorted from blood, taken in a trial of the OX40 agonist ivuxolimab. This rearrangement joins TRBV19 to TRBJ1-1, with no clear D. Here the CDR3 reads CASRNTGLLPPTEAFF. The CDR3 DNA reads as TGTGCCAGTAGAAATACCGGACTCCTACCCCCCACTGAAGCTTTCTTT.